This T cell receptor beta chain derives from a study of identical twins. This clonotype has more than one count but fewer than ten. Its antigen is as yet unknown. General study points: Those out-of-frame alpha sequences shared by twins showed an excess of low generation probability.

TCRdb re-derived calls from the 5' RACE reads in MiXCR, one entry per CDR3 protein. Of around 650,000 distinct CDR3 sequences detected, around 7.5% appear once; the ten largest clones hold 1.6%. Trimming removed 4 bases from V and 4 bases from J; junction bases left unmatched: 4. Germline values: CDR1 SGHDT, CDR2 YYEEEE. This CDR3 comprises 13 residues. The same sample was also studied in work on yellow fever vaccine responses in identical twins.

Sequencing was carried out using PBMCs. V and J are TRBV5-6 and TRBJ2-5, with 7 bases lining up with TRBD1. The receptor's source is a woman under 30 in good health. The DNA of the CDR3 is TGTGCCAGCAGCCCAAGGGGGCGAGAGACCCAGTACTTC. This gives the protein CASSPRGRETQYF.